This is a list of T cell receptor beta chains from one sample in a study of cytomegalovirus exposure and HLA in healthy donors. Only in-frame clones appear in the TCRdb table, and some are missing; sequencing was by immunoSEQ multiplex PCR. The table lists roughly 90,000 clones, roughly 78% of them singletons. Sequencing used PBMCs. These receptors all stem from a woman between 35 and 50 years old in good health and CMV-seropositive. The CDR3 runs from the conserved cysteine through the conserved F or W. The order of the fields is V gene, J gene, clone size, D gene, CDR3 protein, CDR3 DNA. A D gene is named only where the DNA matches it firmly. Only part of the rows carry a size: once, few, many, or a class if the clone is expanded.

V: TRBV5-4; J: TRBJ2-2; size: -; D: TRBD2; CDR3: CASSLPLAGNIGELFF; DNA: TGTGCCAGCAGCTTGCCGCTAGCGGGTAATATCGGGGAGCTGTTTTTT
V: TRBV7-8; J: TRBJ2-5; size: -; D: -; CDR3: CASSLRDSQETQYF; DNA: TGTGCCAGCAGCCTTCGGGACTCCCAAGAGACCCAGTACTTC
V: TRBV19; J: TRBJ1-4; size: once; D: -; CDR3: CASSGAGATNEKLFF; DNA: TGTGCCAGTAGTGGAGCCGGTGCAACTAATGAAAAACTGTTTTTT
V: TRBV29-1; J: TRBJ1-1; size: -; D: TRBD1; CDR3: CSVEPRGEAEAFF; DNA: TGCAGCGTTGAGCCCAGGGGGGAAGCTGAAGCTTTCTTT
V: TRBV11-1; J: TRBJ2-5; size: once; D: TRBD1; CDR3: CASRKGQVQETQYF; DNA: TGTGCCAGCAGGAAGGGACAGGTCCAAGAGACCCAGTACTTC
V: TRBV5-1; J: TRBJ2-5; size: few; D: -; CDR3: CASSFAVAETQYF; DNA: TGCGCCAGCAGCTTCGCGGTCGCGGAGACCCAGTACTTC
V: TRBV9; J: TRBJ1-2; size: once; D: -; CDR3: CASSEEGQIYGYTF; DNA: TGTGCCAGCAGCGAAGAAGGACAGATCTATGGCTACACCTTC
V: TRBV2; J: TRBJ1-5; size: -; D: -; CDR3: CASSLGAEMPQHF; DNA: TGTGCCAGCAGCCTAGGGGCTGAAATGCCCCAGCATTTT
V: TRBV11-1; J: TRBJ2-7; size: -; D: -; CDR3: CASSLYLGRGEQYF; DNA: TGTGCCAGCAGCTTATACTTGGGGCGGGGAGAGCAGTACTTC
V: TRBV10-1; J: TRBJ2-1; size: -; D: -; CDR3: CASKSGRRFF; DNA: TGCGCCAGCAAGAGTGGGCGTAGGTTCTTC